The present T cell receptor (beta chain) was sequenced within a study of OX40 agonist ivuxolimab in advanced cancers. Study in general: Patients got intravenous ivuxolimab at 0.01 to 10 mg/kg every 2 weeks. A male proportion of about 84% was recorded, with mean age around 64 years and range 23 to 79. 40% to 50% of patients had received prior checkpoint inhibitor therapy.

Here immunoSEQ multiplex PCR was the method, and the copy in TCRdb shows in-frame clones only, minus some. The table has over 45,000 clones, about 89% seen once. Germline lookup yields CDR1 SGHDN and CDR2 FVKESK. The CDR3 sequence is 17 residues long. Trimming removed 1 base at V and 0 bases at J, with 13 bases between. Samples of blood were obtained at baseline, on cycle 4 day 1, and on cycle 7 day 1. The rearrangement joins TRBV14 to TRBJ2-4; possibly TRBD2 for D (6 bases). This sequence was found in an adult with an advanced solid tumor such as melanoma, head and neck, liver or kidney cancer. Sequenced material: CD4+ or CD8+ T cells sorted from blood, taken in a trial of the OX40 agonist ivuxolimab. In nucleotides, the CDR3 is TGTGCCAGCAGCCAAGCGGGACTGGGCCCAGCCAAAAACATTCAGTACTTC. Its protein is CASSQAGLGPAKNIQYF.